This TCR beta chain was captured in a study of blood T cell repertoires in COVID-19 (TCRdb year 2020). In the study overall: Samples covering the acute and convalescent phases of COVID-19 were provided by collaborators in the United States, Italy and Spain. The prospective study material was composed of cDNA or gDNA derived from T cells, B-cell-depleted T cells, or PBMCs. The dataset comprised deeply sampled blood TCRbeta repertoires from subjects exposed to, actively infected with, or recovered from COVID-19. The repertoires were released in a freely available public database meant as a resource for research on the immune response to SARS-CoV-2. The samples were drawn from two sources: the first 160 participants of the ongoing ImmuneRACE study, and 1,000 to 1,500 subjects contributed by 6 global collaborators. A de-identified subject ID, COVID-19 status, age in years and sex were almost always included in the sample metadata. Where HLA class I and class II types were available, the types were taken from metadata supplied by the sample provider, not from assay-based typing.

TCRbeta CDR3 regions were amplified from genomic DNA using the immunoSEQ Assay, a bias-controlled multiplex PCR. The original pipeline was this. The number of nucleated cells in each sample was estimated from the amplification of reference gene primers within the assay. To quantify the absolute abundance of each unique TCRbeta CDR3 rearrangement, sequence reads were collapsed and filtered. For each sample, productive Simpson clonality was calculated by taking the square root of Simpson's diversity index across productive rearrangements. Here the immuneACCESS table is served through TCRdb, limited to in-frame sequences with V and J called. Missing clones are a known gap in these copies; in checked studies unresolved V genes cover under half, and the rest lacks a known reason. V and J calls and clone size are given by that table; D and trimming were obtained from the DNA. The sample table shows some 100,000 clones, and roughly 80% are seen once. The ten top clones hold 25% of the sample.

CDR1 and CDR2 are drawn from the germline V gene (reference sequence): LGHDT, YNNKEL. Including the terminal cysteine and phenylalanine, the CDR3 comprises 13 residues. Only the CDR3 part of the read is kept: 39 bases, read in frame from the first base. V is cut by 5 bases and J by 8 bases, and the space between the germline ends is 12 bases. A note on this clone: Its recognized antigen is unknown. The record has no base qualities; no much larger clone is one base away.

The collaborating institutions used their own protocols to collect whole blood in K2EDTA tubes. Collaborator samples were shipped for TCRbeta analysis as frozen whole blood, isolated PBMCs, or DNA extracted from either sample type. The full study reports these points: The quantity of clinical and demographic metadata differed by source and by participant and was supplied without curation.

The receptor was derived from a man aged 80 or over with active or convalescent COVID-19. The sample was peripheral blood. The chain was built from TRBV3-1 (or the pseudogene TRBV3-2) and TRBJ1-4; no D gene call is confident. CDR3 protein: CASSSVVEEKLFF. The DNA sequence reads TGTGCCAGCAGCAGCGTCGTGGAGGAAAAACTGTTTTTT.